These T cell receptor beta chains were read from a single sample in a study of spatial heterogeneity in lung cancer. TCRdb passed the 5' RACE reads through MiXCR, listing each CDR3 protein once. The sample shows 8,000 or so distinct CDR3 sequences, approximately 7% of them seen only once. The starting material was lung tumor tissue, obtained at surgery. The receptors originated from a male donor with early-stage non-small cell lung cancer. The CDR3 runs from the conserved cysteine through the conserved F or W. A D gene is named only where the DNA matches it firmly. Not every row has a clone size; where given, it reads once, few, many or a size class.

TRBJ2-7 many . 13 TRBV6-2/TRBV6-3 TGTGCCAGCAGGCTTATTCAGGGCGGCGAGCAGTACTTC CASRLIQGGEQYF
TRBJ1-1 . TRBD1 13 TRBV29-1 TGCAGCGTTATATATGACAGGGGAGCGAAAGCTTTCTTT CSVIYDRGAKAFF
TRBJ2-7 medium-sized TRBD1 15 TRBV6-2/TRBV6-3 TGTGCCAGCAGTAACGGACAGGGGGCGCTTTCCGAGCAGTACTTC CASSNGQGALSEQYF
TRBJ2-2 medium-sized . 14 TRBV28 TGTGCCAGCAGTTTAATCAGAGAGACCGGGGAGCTGTTTTTT CASSLIRETGELFF
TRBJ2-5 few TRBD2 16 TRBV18 TGTGCCAGCTCACCCTCGGCCCGCGGGGGAGAAGAGACCCAGTACTTC CASSPSARGGEETQYF
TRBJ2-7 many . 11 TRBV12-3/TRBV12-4 TGTGCCAGCAGTTTAGGTCTGGAGCAGTACTTC CASSLGLEQYF
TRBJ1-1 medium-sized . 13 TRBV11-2 TGTGCCAGCAGCTTCAAGAGGGACACTGAAGCTTTCTTT CASSFKRDTEAFF
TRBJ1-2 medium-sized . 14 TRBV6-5 TGTGCCAGCAGTTATCAGGGGCGCGTGCATGGCTACACCTTC CASSYQGRVHGYTF
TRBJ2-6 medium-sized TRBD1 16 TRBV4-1 TGCGCCAGCAGCCAAGCCGGGACAGGGATCGCCAACGTCCTGACTTTC CASSQAGTGIANVLTF
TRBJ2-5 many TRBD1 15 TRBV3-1 TGTGCCAGCAGCCAAGCTACAGGGGAATGGGAGACCCAGTACTTC CASSQATGEWETQYF
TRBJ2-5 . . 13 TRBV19 TGTGCCAGTAGTTTTCTGTACCAAGAGACCCAGTACTTC CASSFLYQETQYF
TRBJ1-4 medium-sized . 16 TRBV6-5 TGTGCCAGCAGTTACTCTTCGATCAGGCGCAATGAAAAACTGTTTTTT CASSYSSIRRNEKLFF
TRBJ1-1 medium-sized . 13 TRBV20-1 TGCAGTGCCATGCCTAATTTGAACACTGAAGCTTTCTTT CSAMPNLNTEAFF
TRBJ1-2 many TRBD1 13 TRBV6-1 TGTGCCACCGGGGACAGGGGCGGCTATGGCTACACCTTC CATGDRGGYGYTF
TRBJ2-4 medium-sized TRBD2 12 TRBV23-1 TGCGCCAGCAGTCTGGGATTCGGGGGGAAGGCCTTC CASSLGFGGKAF
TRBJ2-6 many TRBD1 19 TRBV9 TGTGCCAGCAGCGTAGGTGGGGGACAGGGAATTTCTGGGGCCAACGTCCTGACTTTC CASSVGGGQGISGANVLTF
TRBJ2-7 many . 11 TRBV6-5 TGTGCCAGCCGACGGGCCTACGAGCAGTACTTC CASRRAYEQYF
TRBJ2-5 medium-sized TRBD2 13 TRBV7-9 TGTGCCAGCAGCTTGGGGGGGAGAGAGACCCAGTACTTC CASSLGGRETQYF
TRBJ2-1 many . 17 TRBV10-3 TGTGCCATCAGTGAGCCCAGAGTTAGCGGAGTATACAATGAGCAGTTCTTC CAISEPRVSGVYNEQFF
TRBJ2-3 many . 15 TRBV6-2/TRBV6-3 TGTGCCAGTAGGACGGGAGAAACCGACACAGATACGCAGTATTTT CASRTGETDTDTQYF
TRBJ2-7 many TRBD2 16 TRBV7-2 TGTGCCAGCAGCTCCACCGGATTAGGGCGGGAGCTTCAGCAGTACTTC CASSSTGLGRELQQYF
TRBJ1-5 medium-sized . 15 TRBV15 TGTGCCACCAGCATAGGCTCCAGGGGCAATCAGCCCCAGCATTTT CATSIGSRGNQPQHF
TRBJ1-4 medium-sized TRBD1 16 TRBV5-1 TGCGCCAGCAGCTTGGGACGGGACAGAGTTAATGAAAAACTGTTTTTT CASSLGRDRVNEKLFF
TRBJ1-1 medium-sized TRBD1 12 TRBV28 TGTGCCCTACAGGGGGCAGGCACTGAAGCTTTCTTT CALQGAGTEAFF
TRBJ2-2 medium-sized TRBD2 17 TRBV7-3 TGTGCCAGCAGCCCCGGGACTAGCGGGGCGAACACCGGGGAGCTGTTTTTT CASSPGTSGANTGELFF
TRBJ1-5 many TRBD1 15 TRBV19 TGTGCCAGTAGTTTGGCAGGGGGGGGCAATCAGCCCCAGCATTTT CASSLAGGGNQPQHF
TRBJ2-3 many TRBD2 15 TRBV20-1 TGCAGTGCCCCCCCCCTAGCGGGAGTTGGGGGTACGCAGTATTTT CSAPPLAGVGGTQYF
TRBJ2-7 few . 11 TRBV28 TGTGCCAGCAGTCAGTCCTACGAGCAGTACTTC CASSQSYEQYF
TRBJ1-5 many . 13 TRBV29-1 TGCAGCGTTGACGGGGTTGGGGATCAGCCCCAGCATTTT CSVDGVGDQPQHF
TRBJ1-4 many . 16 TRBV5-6 TGTGCCAGCAGCTTGGCCACCGGGGGGCGCGAGGAAAAACTGTTTTTT CASSLATGGREEKLFF
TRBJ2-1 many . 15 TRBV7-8 TGTGCCAGCAGCCCGAAAGCGGAGTTCTACAATGAGCAGTTCTTC CASSPKAEFYNEQFF
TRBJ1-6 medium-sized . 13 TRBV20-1 TGCAGTGCTAGAGGGGGCGAGGATTCACCCCTCCACTTT CSARGGEDSPLHF
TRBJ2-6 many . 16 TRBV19 TGTGCCAGTACGAAGAGGGGTGGGTCTGGGGCCAACGTCCTGACTTTC CASTKRGGSGANVLTF
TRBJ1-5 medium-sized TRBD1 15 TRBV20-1 TGCAGTGCCGGTGGGAGACAGGGGATCAATCAGCCCCAGCATTTT CSAGGRQGINQPQHF
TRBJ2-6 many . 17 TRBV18 TGTGCCAGCTCACCCCCTATCGCCGGGCAAGGGGCCAACGTCCTGACTTTC CASSPPIAGQGANVLTF
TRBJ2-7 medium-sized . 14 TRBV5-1 TGCGCCAGCAGTAGTGACAGCGGATCCTACGAGCAGTACTTC CASSSDSGSYEQYF
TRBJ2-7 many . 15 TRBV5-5 TGTGCCAGCAGCAGCATCGGGGGACCTCTCGACGAGCAGTACTTC CASSSIGGPLDEQYF
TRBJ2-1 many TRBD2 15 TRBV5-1 TGCGCCAGCAGCCGGGCTAGCGGAAGAAACAATGAGCAGTTCTTC CASSRASGRNNEQFF
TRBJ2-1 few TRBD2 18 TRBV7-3 TGTGCCAGCAGCTTAAACCCCGGTCTAGCGGGCGCTAGCAATGAGCAGTTCTTC CASSLNPGLAGASNEQFF
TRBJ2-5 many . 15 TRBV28 TGTGCCAGCAGTTTACACGCACAGGGCCACGGGACCCAGTACTTC CASSLHAQGHGTQYF
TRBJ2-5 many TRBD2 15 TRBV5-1 TGCGCCAGCAAACTAGCGGGAGACCGGGGAGAGACCCAGTACTTC CASKLAGDRGETQYF
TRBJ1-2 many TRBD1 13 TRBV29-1 TGCAGCGCCGCGGGACAGGGAAACTATGGCTACACCTTC CSAAGQGNYGYTF
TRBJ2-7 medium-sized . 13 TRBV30 TGTGCCTGGAGTAGGGGGTATCTGGTCGAGCAGTACTTC CAWSRGYLVEQYF
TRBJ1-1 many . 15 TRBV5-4 TGTGCCAGCAGCTGGGGGTTGCGGACCAACACTGAAGCTTTCTTT CASSWGLRTNTEAFF
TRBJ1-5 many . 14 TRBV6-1 TGTGCCAGCAATTCCGGAGCGGGCAATCAGCCCCAGCATTTT CASNSGAGNQPQHF
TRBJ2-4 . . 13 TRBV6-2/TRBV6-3 TGTGCCAGCAGTTACTCGAACGCCCGAGGGTCGTACTTC CASSYSNARGSYF
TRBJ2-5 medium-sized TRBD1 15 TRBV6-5 TGTGCCAGCAGTTATCAGACAGGGGGTGTCGAGACCCAGTACTTC CASSYQTGGVETQYF
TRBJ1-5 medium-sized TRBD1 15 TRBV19 TGTGCCAGTAGTAGCCCCGGGACAGGGGTCCAGCCCCAGCATTTT CASSSPGTGVQPQHF
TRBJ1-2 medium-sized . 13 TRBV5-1 TGCGCCAGCAGCTTGGAGGCAGCGAGCGGCTACACCTTC CASSLEAASGYTF
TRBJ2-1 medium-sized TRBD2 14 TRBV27 TGTGCCAGCAGTTTAGCGGGAGGGGACAATGAGCAGTTCTTC CASSLAGGDNEQFF
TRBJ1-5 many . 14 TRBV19 TGTGCCAGTAGTAAGGGCTTCGGCAATCAGCCCCAGCATTTT CASSKGFGNQPQHF
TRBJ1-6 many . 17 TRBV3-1 TGTGCCAGCAGCCACGGGACCGGGGGGGCGGATAATTCACCCCTCCACTTT CASSHGTGGADNSPLHF
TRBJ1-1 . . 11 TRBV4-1 TGCGCCAGCAGCCAGAGCACTGAAGCTTTCTTT CASSQSTEAFF